These 5 T cell receptor beta chains came from one sample sequenced in a study of CD8+ T cells in alopecia areata. The treatment: oral pan-JAK inhibitor, 5-10 mg twice daily. Extraction and reverse transcription of RNA yielded cDNA as the sequencing template. Only in-frame clones appear in the TCRdb table, and some are missing; sequencing was by immunoSEQ multiplex PCR. The sample has over 100,000 clones; roughly three fifths are singletons. The sequenced sample was CD8+ T cells sorted from blood, obtained at week 24, from a patient treated with tofacitinib. Every receptor here comes from a human donor with alopecia areata.

The count of this clone is one. The chain uses TRBV9 and TRBJ1-2, with a possible D match to TRBD1 (6 bases). This CDR3 is 13 amino acids long. Germline V lookup: CDR1 SGDLS, CDR2 YYNGEE. Trimming pared 4 bases from V and 8 bases from J, leaving 15 bases between. For the CDR3, the DNA is TGTGCCAGCAGCAAGAAACAGGGCTTGGGCTACACCTTC. Protein: CASSKKQGLGYTF.

This chain links TRBV27 with TRBJ2-3, with a possible D match to TRBD1 (7 bases). CDR1 and CDR2 (germline): MNHEY, SMNVEV (reference sequence). The CDR3 totals 14 residues. V was cut by 7 bases and J by 0 bases, with 11 bases left in between. DNA for the CDR3: TGTGCCAGCACCCAGGGGGGAAGCACAGATACGCAGTATTTT. This encodes CASTQGGSTDTQYF.

The V and J genes are TRBV6-5 and TRBJ1-5, with D possibly TRBD1 on 5 matching bases. CDR1 is MNHEY, CDR2 SVGAGI, per germline. The CDR3 loop spans 14 amino acids. The ends were cut back, 6 bases at V and 6 bases at J, with 15 bases in the middle. The CDR3 DNA is TGTGCCAGCAGCTACGAGACAGTTGGTCAGCCCCAGCATTTT. This codes for CASSYETVGQPQHF.

The chain carries TRBV12-5 and TRBJ1-1; perhaps TRBD1 as D (5 bases). V lost 6 bases and J lost 1, with 12 bases in between. CDR1 is LGHNT, CDR2 FRNRAP, per germline. This CDR3 is built from 14 residues. CDR3 sequence: CASGAGLRNTEAFF. CDR3 sequence (DNA): TGTGCTAGTGGCGCGGGACTAAGGAACACTGAAGCTTTCTTT.

Concerning this clone: The same CDR3 is also encoded by other DNA sequences in this sample. This sequence joins TRBV27 and TRBJ2-3, with D possibly TRBD2 on 7 matching bases. Trimming removed 0 bases at V and 0 bases at J, with 10 bases between. The V gene's germline CDR1 is MNHEY and CDR2 SMNVEV (reference sequence). The CDR3 runs 16 residues. The CDR3 DNA is TGTGCCAGCAGTTTATCACGGGGGGCGAGCACAGATACGCAGTATTTT. Protein product: CASSLSRGASTDTQYF.